This TCR beta chain was identified in a study of shared clonotypes between healthy human individuals. Germline V gene lookup returns CDR1 ENHRY and CDR2 SYGVKD. Trimming cost V 0 bases and J 5 bases, with 13 bases left between them. The CDR3 length is 15 residues. Measured with immunoSEQ multiplex PCR; TCRdb has only the in-frame clones, and not every one. The sample holds approximately 330,000 clones, less than 75% seen once. Sequencing was performed on memory CD4+ T cells sorted from blood. Sample subset: CD45RA-negative fraction. This receptor was obtained from a man aged 30 to 45 in good health. The gene calls are TRBV10-3 and TRBJ2-5, with a possible D match to TRBD2 (6 bases). CDR3 sequence: CAISESGEAEETQYF. CDR3 bases: TGTGCCATCAGTGAGTCGGGGGAGGCGGAGGAGACCCAGTACTTC.